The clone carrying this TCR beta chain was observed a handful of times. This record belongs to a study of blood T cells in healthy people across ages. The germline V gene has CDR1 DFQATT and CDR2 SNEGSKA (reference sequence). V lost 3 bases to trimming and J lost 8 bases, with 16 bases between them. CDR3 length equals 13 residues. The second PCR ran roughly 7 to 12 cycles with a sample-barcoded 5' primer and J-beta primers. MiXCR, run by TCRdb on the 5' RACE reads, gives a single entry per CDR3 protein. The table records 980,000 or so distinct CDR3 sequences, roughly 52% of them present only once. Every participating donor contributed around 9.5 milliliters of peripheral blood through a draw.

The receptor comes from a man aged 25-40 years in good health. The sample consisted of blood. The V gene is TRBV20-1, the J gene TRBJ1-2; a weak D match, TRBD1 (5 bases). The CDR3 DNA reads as TGCAGTGCTAGGGGCGAAGGGGCGCAGGGCTACACCTTC. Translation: CSARGEGAQGYTF.